This TCR beta chain is drawn from a study of STAT3 mutations in large granular lymphocyte leukemia. Across the study: Immunosuppressive therapy was given to more than half of T-LGLL patients.

Study-wide points: Treatment regimens differed across patients between samplings. In T-cell large granular lymphocyte leukemia, about half of patients showed multiple immunodominant subclonotypes. After therapy, about 30% of the 18 patients switched clonotypes, all new clones STAT3 wild type. Samples missed the first appearance of the clone.

V was clipped by 3 bases and J by 5 bases, with 13 bases between them. The V gene's germline CDR1 is KGHSH and CDR2 LQKENI. CDR3 size: 14 residues. Only one count was recorded for this clone. Its antigen remains unidentified. Produced via immunoSEQ multiplex PCR; TCRdb's table is partial and in-frame only. This table holds 8,500 to 11,000 clones, about 85% found once. The gene calls are TRBV18 and TRBJ1-1; tentatively, D is TRBD1 (5 bases). This clonotype was sampled from a man in his fifties or sixties with T-cell large granular lymphocyte leukemia. Some clones in this sample may be carry-over from other donors' samples. The sample taken for sequencing was peripheral blood mononuclear cells. In DNA form, the CDR3 reads TGTGCCAGCTCACCCGAACAGGTCCAGACTGAAGCTTTCTTT. Amino acid sequence: CASSPEQVQTEAFF.